This note documents a single T cell receptor (beta chain) sequence. The sample originates from a study of blood T cell repertoires in COVID-19. Across the whole study: The United States, Italy and Spain supplied acute and convalescent COVID-19 samples. T cells, B-cell-depleted T cells, or PBMCs provided the cDNA or gDNA that served as material.

Germline assignment: CDR1 MNHNY and CDR2 SVGAGI (reference sequence). Trimming took 0 bases from V and 5 from J, leaving 10 bases between them. This CDR3 spans 14 amino acids. Original handling: The assay estimated nucleated cells by amplifying reference gene primers. The protocol was immunoSEQ multiplex PCR, while the TCRdb copy is restricted to in-frame clones and leaves out a portion. V and J calls and clone size come straight from that table; D and trimming were deduced from the DNA. The sample lists 210,000 or so clones; 84% were seen once. This TCR was sampled from an elderly woman with active or convalescent COVID-19. The chain employs TRBV6-6 and TRBJ2-5, with D perhaps matching TRBD1 (6 bases). Input material: peripheral blood. The CDR3 protein is CASSYSNRVETQYF. Written as DNA, the CDR3 is TGTGCCAGCAGTTACTCTAACAGGGTGGAGACCCAGTACTTC.